The 24 T cell receptor beta chains in this list originate from one sample, sequenced in a study of T cell responses to AZD1222 COVID-19 vaccine. Using immunoSEQ multiplex PCR, the repertoire was profiled, and TCRdb retains in-frame clones only, with some absent. The sample shows some 87,000 clones, approximately 90% of them seen only once. The sample was peripheral blood, taken on day 0 of AZD1222 vaccination. These receptors originate from an adult in good health.

The chain has TRBV5-1 and TRBJ2-7, with 7 bases matching TRBD2. Germline trimming cut 5 bases from V and 1 base from J; bases unmatched to any gene: 9. The germline gives CDR1 SGHRS, CDR2 YFSETQ. This CDR3 spans 15 amino acids. In nucleotides, the CDR3 is TGCGCCAGCAGTCGCTCAGCGGGAAGGTCCTACGAGCAGTACTTC. This sequence encodes CASSRSAGRSYEQYF. Full variable domain (rest looked up from reference TRBV5-1 and TRBJ2-7): KAGVTQTPRYLIKTRGQQVTLSCSPISGHRSVSWYQQTPGQGLQFLFEYFSETQRNKGNFPGRFSGRQFSNSRSEMNVSTLELGDSALYLCASSRSAGRSYEQYFGPGTRLTVT.

This chain uses TRBV6-5 with TRBJ2-7; 7 bases map to TRBD1. Germline V gene sequence: CDR1 MNHEY, CDR2 SVGAGI. This CDR3 spans 14 amino acids. Unmatched junction bases numbered 11, after V lost 8 bases and J lost 4 bases. CDR3: CASGTRDRKYEQYF. The DNA of the CDR3 is TGTGCCAGCGGGACCCGGGACAGAAAATACGAGCAGTACTTC.

This chain connects TRBV18 to TRBJ1-3; D is perhaps TRBD1 (5 bases). The CDR3 has 16 residues. Germline loops: CDR1 KGHSH, CDR2 LQKENI. Trimming took 0 bases from V and 3 from J, leaving 12 bases between them. The CDR3 nucleotides are TGTGCCAGCTCACCACCGGAAGGGGCTCGTGGAAACACCATATATTTT. It encodes CASSPPEGARGNTIYF.

The genes are TRBV5-1 and TRBJ2-3; 13 bases are a match to TRBD2. V trimming: 4 bases; J trimming: 3 bases; junction bases outside the gene matches: 2. The CDR3 totals 15 residues. Germline assignment: CDR1 SGHRS and CDR2 YFSETQ. The CDR3 loop is CASSPLAGGTDTQYF. The DNA for the CDR3 is TGCGCCAGCAGCCCACTAGCGGGAGGGACAGATACGCAGTATTTT.

The V gene is TRBV28, the J gene TRBJ1-5; 9 nucleotides line up with TRBD1. The CDR3 is made up of 15 amino acids. V lost 2 bases, J lost 7 bases, and 6 bases stayed unmatched. The germline gives CDR1 MDHEN, CDR2 SYDVKM. CDR3 DNA: TGTGCCAGCAGTTTAGGGGGACAGGGAAGGCAGCCCCAGCATTTT. Translation: CASSLGGQGRQPQHF.

The chain has TRBV7-2 and TRBJ2-1; 9 bases line up with TRBD2. Germline CDR1 is SGHTA and CDR2 is FQGNSA. With 3 bases clipped from V and 5 bases from J, the junction kept 8 bases outside the gene matches. This CDR3 is 16 amino acids long. The CDR3 is CASSFNTLAGNNEQFF. CDR3 DNA sequence: TGTGCCAGCAGCTTCAATACCCTAGCGGGAAACAATGAGCAGTTCTTC.

This clone was detected only once. The chain is built from TRBV28 and TRBJ2-7; the D gene is possibly TRBD2 (6 bases). The CDR3 covers 15 residues. Germline V CDR1 and CDR2: MDHEN, SYDVKM. V was clipped by 2 bases and J by 0 bases, with 11 bases between them. In nucleotides, the CDR3 is TGTGCCAGCAGTTTAGGGCTAGCGAGCTCCTACGAGCAGTACTTC. Its protein product is CASSLGLASSYEQYF.

The rearrangement joins TRBV29-1 to TRBJ2-3; D unresolved. The CDR3 spans 14 residues. V gave up 3 bases and J gave up 1 base, with 11 bases separating them. The germline V gene has CDR1 SQVTM and CDR2 ANQGSEA. CDR3 bases: TGCAGCGTTGAGGCGCACCTTGGCACAGATACGCAGTATTTT. It is translated as CSVEAHLGTDTQYF.

The chain has TRBV15 and TRBJ2-7, with 7 positions matching TRBD2. The CDR3 consists of 16 residues. With 1 base clipped from V and 0 bases from J, the junction kept 6 bases outside the gene matches. Per the germline V gene, CDR1 is LNHNV and CDR2 is YYDKDF (reference sequence). CDR3 coding DNA: TGTGCCACCAGCAGAGTAAGCGGGGTTAGCTCCTACGAGCAGTACTTC. Translating it yields CATSRVSGVSSYEQYF.

V gene TRBV20-1 combines with J gene TRBJ1-2; weak D call: TRBD1 (6 bases). CDR3 length: 16 residues. V lost 3 bases, J lost 3 bases, and 20 bases lay in between. Germline V gene sequence: CDR1 DFQATT, CDR2 SNEGSKA (reference sequence). CDR3 sequence reads: CSASNQLAGVDYGYTF. The DNA of the CDR3 is TGCAGTGCTAGTAATCAGCTGGCAGGGGTGGACTATGGCTACACCTTC.

The V call is TRBV19, the J call TRBJ1-5; D call uncertain. Germline V lookup: CDR1 LNHDA, CDR2 SQIVND (reference sequence). V lost 0 bases, J lost 6 bases, and 9 bases lay in between. The CDR3 runs to 14 residues. The CDR3 region has the DNA TGTGCCAGTAGTATAGACCCGCTAGGTCAGCCCCAGCATTTT. It codes for CASSIDPLGQPQHF. The variable domain in full, with the rest retrieved from reference TRBV19 and TRBJ1-5, is DGGITQSPKYLFRKEGQNVTLSCEQNLNHDAMYWYRQDPGQGLRLIYYSQIVNDFQKGDIAEGYSVSREKKESFPLTVTSAQKNPTAFYLCASSIDPLGQPQHFGDGTRLSIL.

This clone was found once. The J gene is TRBJ2-1, the V gene TRBV7-9, with D tentatively TRBD2 (6 bases). Germline CDR1 is SEHNR and CDR2 is FQNEAQ (reference sequence). The V gene lost 5 bases and the J gene lost 4 bases, with 15 bases spanning the gap. The CDR3 is made up of 15 amino acids. For the CDR3, the DNA is TGTGCCAGCAGCCAATCCCCTGGGACTTACAATGAGCAGTTCTTC. Its protein product is CASSQSPGTYNEQFF.

This sequence joins TRBV29-1 and TRBJ1-2, with TRBD1 identical over 9 bases. Germline CDR1 and CDR2: SQVTM and ANQGSEA. Trimming cost V 6 bases and J 3 bases; bases outside gene matches: 8. The CDR3 is 14 residues long. DNA for the CDR3: TGCAGCGTCGGGGGGACAGGGTGGGACTATGGCTACACCTTC. It translates to CSVGGTGWDYGYTF.

The V call is TRBV4-1, the J call TRBJ1-2, with TRBD1 as a possible D gene (5 bases). Trimming stripped 4 bases from V and 0 bases from J, with 9 bases between. From germline, CDR1 is MGHRA and CDR2 YSYEKL. The CDR3 totals 14 residues. The DNA of the CDR3 is TGCGCCAGCAGCCCGCGGACAACTAACTATGGCTACACCTTC. This encodes CASSPRTTNYGYTF.

The J gene is TRBJ1-5, the V gene TRBV4-1; 8 nucleotides match TRBD1. The CDR3 extends over 16 amino acids. CDR1 and CDR2 (germline): MGHRA, YSYEKL. V shed 0 bases and J 5 bases; nucleotides not matched to a gene: 6. CDR3 bases: TGCGCCAGCAGCCAAGAAGGCAGGGGGCGAGATCAGCCCCAGCATTTT. This codes for CASSQEGRGRDQPQHF.

The V gene is TRBV5-1, the J gene TRBJ2-5, with a possible D match to TRBD2 (5 bases). Deletions cut 0 bases from V and 2 bases from J, with 14 bases between. The CDR3 loop spans 16 amino acids. Germline V gene data show CDR1 as SGHRS and CDR2 as YFSETQ. In DNA form, the CDR3 reads TGCGCCAGCAGCTTGGGATCCTCTAGCAGACAAGAGACCCAGTACTTC. Translated, it gives CASSLGSSSRQETQYF. The full variable domain, its missing parts supplied by reference TRBV5-1 and TRBJ2-5, is KAGVTQTPRYLIKTRGQQVTLSCSPISGHRSVSWYQQTPGQGLQFLFEYFSETQRNKGNFPGRFSGRQFSNSRSEMNVSTLELGDSALYLCASSLGSSSRQETQYFGPGTRLLVL.

This chain connects TRBV27 to TRBJ2-7, with TRBD2 identical over 9 bases. CDR1 is MNHEY, CDR2 SMNVEV, per germline (reference sequence). The CDR3 is 13 residues long. V lost 5 bases and J lost 5; bases outside the gene matches: 4. CDR3 amino acids: CASSPGTSHEQYF. As DNA, the CDR3 is TGTGCCAGCAGTCCGGGGACTAGCCACGAGCAGTACTTC.

Of note for this clone: Different DNA sequences within this sample yield the same CDR3. The chain links TRBV7-2 to TRBJ2-7; 7 bases fit TRBD2. Germline CDR1 and CDR2: SGHTA and FQGNSA. This CDR3 is built from 14 residues. V shed 5 bases and J 0 bases; nucleotides not matched to a gene: 4. CDR3 sequence (DNA): TGTGCCAGCAGCCCTAGCGGAAGCTCCTACGAGCAGTACTTC. This codes for CASSPSGSSYEQYF.

V is TRBV7-9 and J is TRBJ2-7; D not resolved. The V end was cut by 2 bases, the J end by 6 bases, with 11 bases between. Germline assignment: CDR1 SEHNR and CDR2 FQNEAQ (reference sequence). The CDR3 runs 13 residues. Here the CDR3 reads CASSLYDKGEQYF. DNA of the CDR3: TGTGCCAGCAGCTTATATGATAAGGGCGAGCAGTACTTC.

The rearrangement uses TRBV19 and TRBJ1-1; D is uncertain. Germline CDR1 is LNHDA and CDR2 is SQIVND (reference sequence). The CDR3 extends over 14 amino acids. V was shortened by 3 bases and J by 0 bases, with 8 bases between the two germline ends. CDR3 residues: CASSIGLLNTEAFF. CDR3 coding DNA: TGTGCCAGTAGTATCGGGCTTTTGAACACTGAAGCTTTCTTT.

This sequence joins TRBV4-1 and TRBJ2-3, with a weak D call TRBD2 (5 bases). Germline assignment: CDR1 MGHRA and CDR2 YSYEKL. Trimming stripped 0 bases from V and 0 bases from J, with 7 bases between. The CDR3 runs to 15 residues. Here the CDR3 reads CASSQDRTSTDTQYF. The DNA for the CDR3 is TGCGCCAGCAGCCAAGACAGGACTAGCACAGATACGCAGTATTTT.

V gene TRBV3-1 (or the pseudogene TRBV3-2) combines with J gene TRBJ2-2; 8 bases are shared with TRBD2. Germline V lookup: CDR1 LGHDT, CDR2 YNNKEL (reference sequence). The CDR3 has 14 residues. The ends lost 6 bases at V and 4 bases at J; junction bases unmatched: 4. As DNA, the CDR3 is TGTGCCAGCAGGGCGGCGGGAGGCACCGGGGAGCTGTTTTTT. It codes for CASRAAGGTGELFF.

V usage is TRBV30 and J usage is TRBJ2-7; 7 bases line up with TRBD1. V shed 1 base and J 5 bases; nucleotides not matched to a gene: 2. The CDR3 covers 12 residues. Germline V gives CDR1 GTSNPN, CDR2 SVGIG (reference sequence). CDR3 in DNA: TGTGCCTGGAGTGGACAGGGCGACGAGCAGTACTTC. It encodes CAWSGQGDEQYF.

The V and J genes are TRBV5-4 and TRBJ2-3; 13 positions match TRBD2. Germline V gene data show CDR1 as SGHNT and CDR2 as YYREEE (reference sequence). The CDR3 length is 17 residues. J lost 4 bases, V lost 0 bases, and 5 bases had no gene match. The DNA of the CDR3 is TGTGCCAGCAGCTTGGGACTAGCGGGAGGTCAGGCAGATACGCAGTATTTT. It yields the protein CASSLGLAGGQADTQYF. Full variable domain (outside the CDR3, taken from reference TRBV5-4 and TRBJ2-3): ETGVTQSPTHLIKTRGQQVTLRCSSQSGHNTVSWYQQALGQGPQFIFQYYREEENGRGNFPPRFSGLQFPNYSSELNVNALELDDSALYLCASSLGLAGGQADTQYFGPGTRLTVL.